This TCR beta chain was sequenced in a study of neurological immune-mediated disorders. The cDNA was synthesized by means of template-switch 5'RACE, which was carried out with 10-nucleotide random UMIs. Via MiXCR, TCRdb re-called the 5' RACE reads, giving one row per CDR3 protein. The sample has approximately 30,000 distinct CDR3 sequences; around 20% are singletons. The CDR3 has 15 amino acids. V lost 1 base to trimming and J lost 2 bases, with 11 bases between them. Germline lookup yields CDR1 SGHAT and CDR2 FQNNGV. This clonotype showed up many times. V gene TRBV11-2 combines with J gene TRBJ2-5; D might be TRBD1 (6 bases). The sequence was obtained from a woman in her sixties or seventies in good health. Sequenced: PBMCs. The CDR3 nucleotides read TGTGCCAGCAGCTTAGCGGGGACATTACAAGAGACCCAGTACTTC. It codes for CASSLAGTLQETQYF.